This entry lists 7 T cell receptor beta chains sequenced from one sample in a study of Graves' ophthalmopathy and Graves' hyperthyroidism. The TCR beta CDR3 regions underwent amplification from RNA transcripts. After a first-round RT-PCR with HTBI primers, a second-round multiplex PCR was run. One entry per CDR3 protein, called by TCRdb with MiXCR from the multiplex PCR reads. The sample shows hundreds of thousands of distinct CDR3 sequences, approximately 22% of them seen only once. Sequencing input: peripheral blood. The origin of the receptors is a woman between 18 and 30 years old with stable Graves' hyperthyroidism. Some clones in this sample may be carry-over from other donors' samples.

The J gene is TRBJ2-2, the V gene TRBV4-1; D not certain. Germline V gene lookup returns CDR1 MGHRA and CDR2 YSYEKL. The CDR3 runs to 17 residues. V lost 4 bases, J lost 0 bases, and 15 bases lay in between. CDR3 loop: CASSPGRFFSNTGELFF. DNA for the CDR3: TGCGCCAGCAGCCCTGGACGGTTCTTCTCGAACACCGGGGAGCTGTTTTTT.

The chain has TRBV28 and TRBJ2-7, with TRBD1 matching over 8 bases. After removal of 2 bases from V and 5 bases from J, the junction contained 5 bases not matched to a gene. The CDR3 has 14 residues. Germline values: CDR1 MDHEN, CDR2 SYDVKM. CDR3 sequence (DNA): TGTGCCAGCAGTTTAGGGGCAGGGGGCGACGAGCAGTACTTC. This sequence encodes CASSLGAGGDEQYF.

The sample holds many counts of this clonotype. The chain uses TRBV6-5 and TRBJ1-5; D gene unclear. Germline lookup yields CDR1 MNHEY and CDR2 SVGAGI. This CDR3 is 13 amino acids long. V was shortened by 7 bases and J by 2 bases, with 9 bases between the two germline ends. The CDR3 reads CASNSVRNQPQHF. DNA for the CDR3: TGTGCCAGCAATTCAGTACGCAATCAGCCCCAGCATTTT.

The chain is built from TRBV12-3 or TRBV12-4 and TRBJ1-1; D is possibly TRBD1 (5 bases). The V and J ends lost 5 bases and 1 base respectively, with 11 bases between them. The CDR3 has 14 residues. The CDR3 sequence is CASSPVTANTEAFF. In DNA, the CDR3 is TGTGCCAGCAGTCCTGTGACAGCGAACACTGAAGCTTTCTTT.

This clonotype was recorded at least ten times. This chain links TRBV11-2 with TRBJ1-2; TRBD1 might be the D (5 bases). The V end was cut by 0 bases, the J end by 4 bases, with 15 bases between. This CDR3 is built from 16 residues. Germline V gives CDR1 SGHAT, CDR2 FQNNGV. CDR3 nucleotides: TGTGCCAGCAGCTTAGAACTGGACACCCGCTCCTATGGCTACACCTTC. Residues: CASSLELDTRSYGYTF. The whole variable domain, filled in from reference TRBV11-2 and TRBJ1-2, reads EAGVAQSPRYKIIEKRQSVAFWCNPISGHATLYWYQQILGQGPKLLIQFQNNGVVDDSQLPKDRFSAERLKGVDSTLKIQPAKLEDSAVYLCASSLELDTRSYGYTFGSGTRLTVV.

This sequence joins TRBV6-5 and TRBJ1-2, with a tentative D call TRBD1 (5 bases). In germline, CDR1 is MNHEY, CDR2 SVGAGI. With 2 bases removed from V and 4 bases from J, the gap between germline ends came to 11 bases. The CDR3 runs to 14 residues. For the CDR3, the DNA is TGTGCCAGCAGTTACGACAGAAACTCCTATGGCTACACCTTC. Encoded protein: CASSYDRNSYGYTF.

This clonotype has ten or more counts. This chain uses TRBV12-3 or TRBV12-4 with TRBJ2-2, with D perhaps TRBD1 (6 bases). Trimming took off 4 bases at V and 5 bases at J, with 17 bases between the two ends. The CDR3 length is 16 residues. The CDR3 spells CASSYPTGPRTGELFF. DNA of the CDR3: TGTGCCAGCAGTTATCCGACAGGCCCCCGGACCGGGGAGCTGTTTTTT.